This TCR beta chain was sequenced for a study of blood T cell repertoires in COVID-19 (TCRdb year 2020). For context, the study as a whole: Samples from collaborators originated in the United States, Italy and Spain and spanned both the acute and convalescent phases of COVID-19. The prospective study material was composed of cDNA or gDNA derived from T cells, B-cell-depleted T cells, or PBMCs. The dataset comprised deeply sampled blood TCRbeta repertoires from subjects exposed to, actively infected with, or recovered from COVID-19. The repertoires were released in a freely available public database intended as a resource for research on the immune response to SARS-CoV-2. Samples were obtained from the ongoing ImmuneRACE study (first 160 participants) and from some 1,300 subjects provided by 6 global collaborators. Sample metadata almost always included a de-identified subject ID, COVID-19 status, age in years and sex. Where available, HLA class I and class II types were taken from metadata supplied by the sample provider and were not determined by assay-based typing.

The study at large found these results: How much clinical and demographic metadata was included differed by source and by participant, and the metadata was provided uncurated.

A remark on this clone: Its antigen has not been determined. The sample holds no much larger clone one base away, and base qualities are not on file. Other DNA sequences from this sample encode an identical CDR3 as well.

At one collaborating source in Seattle, patients were enrolled during active infection and were followed longitudinally through the course of disease. The collaborating institutions used their own protocols to collect whole blood in K2EDTA tubes. For TCRbeta analysis, collaborator samples were shipped as frozen whole blood, as isolated PBMCs, or as DNA extracted from either sample type. Sequences SGHRS (CDR1) and YFSETQ (CDR2) are obtained from the germline V gene. The CDR3 starts with the cysteine, ends with the phenylalanine, and has 14 residues. The kept DNA is CDR3 alone, 42 bases in frame from the first base. A distance of 13 bases separates the germline ends of V and J, which lose 7 bases and 1 base respectively. TCRbeta CDR3 regions were amplified from genomic DNA by means of the immunoSEQ Assay, a bias-controlled multiplex PCR. Under the source paper's analysis protocol: Nucleated cell counts per sample were estimated from amplification of reference gene primers within the assay. To quantify the absolute abundance of each unique TCRbeta CDR3 rearrangement, sequence reads were collapsed and filtered. For each sample, productive Simpson clonality was calculated as the square root of Simpson's diversity index across productive rearrangements. This immuneACCESS table, as held by TCRdb, lists in-frame sequences with V and J called but not all clones. Of the missing ones, under half trace to an unresolved V gene in checked studies; the others have no known cause. V, J and clone size were drawn from that table, and D and trimming were deduced from the DNA. The sample table records a few hundred thousand clones; over 70% of these occur just once. The ten largest clones represent 10% of the sample.

This TCR was recovered from a woman aged 70-85 years with COVID-19, enrolled during active disease. The chain joins TRBV5-1 to TRBJ2-3, with TRBD2 tentatively as D gene (5 bases match). Sequenced: peripheral blood. The DNA reads as follows: TGCGCCAGCTCTCCAACCGGGGGCACAGATACGCAGTATTTT. Translated, this gives CASSPTGGTDTQYF.